The present T cell receptor beta chain was sequenced within a study of blood T cell repertoires in COVID-19. Background on the study: Sites across the United States, Italy and Spain contributed samples from acute and convalescent COVID-19. The cDNA or gDNA used as material had been derived from T cells, B-cell-depleted T cells, or PBMCs.

TCRdb's table, derived via immunoSEQ multiplex PCR, lists solely in-frame clones and lacks some. This table has some 250,000 clones, 86% appearing once. This clonotype was obtained from a woman in her 30s who had recovered from COVID-19. Sequenced: peripheral blood.

The CDR3 loop reads CASSQELAGYNEQFF. CDR3 sequence (DNA): TGTGCCAGCAGCCAAGAACTAGCGGGGTACAATGAGCAGTTCTTC. The chain links TRBV4-2 to TRBJ2-1; 10 bases match TRBD2. The trim removed 0 bases at V and 4 bases at J, leaving 0 bases unmatched. This CDR3 contains 15 residues. The germline V gene encodes CDR1 LGHNA and CDR2 YNFKEQ.